This TCR beta chain is drawn from a study of blood T cell repertoires in COVID-19. Germline V gene lookup returns CDR1 KGHSH and CDR2 LQKENI. Germline trimming cut 4 bases from V and 9 bases from J; bases unmatched to any gene: 5. This CDR3 has 14 residues. Profiling relied on immunoSEQ multiplex PCR, and the TCRdb table lists in-frame clones only, not all of them. This sample has under 100,000 clones, with approximately 87% found just once. The source of this sequence is a human donor in a cohort sampled during active COVID-19. The chain uses TRBV18 and TRBJ1-6; 8 nucleotides match TRBD1. The sequencing sample was made of peripheral blood. CDR3 residues: CASSLGQDRSPLHF. As DNA, the CDR3 is TGTGCCAGCTCACTGGGACAGGACCGTTCACCCCTCCACTTT.